This TCR beta chain was profiled in a study of Ad26.COV2.S vaccination and SARS-CoV-2 variants. As for the study in general: Donor got 5x10^10 or 1x10^11 viral particles of Ad26.COV2.S.

Study-wide findings and caveats: Recipients given vaccine exceeded placebo recipients in spike-specific TCR breadth.

As to treatment: some 20 received Ad26.COV2.S at low or high dose, single or two shots; 5 received placebo; per-sample allocation not given. Material that was analyzed had been drawn on day 63 after the first vaccine or placebo injection. An Ad26 vector expressing Wuhan-strain SARS-CoV-2 spike served as the vaccine. Method: immunoSEQ multiplex PCR; TCRdb's copy keeps in-frame clones and lacks some. This sample has some 340,000 clones, with about 86% found just once. In regard to this clone: Its antigen is currently unknown.

The source is a person aged 18-65 years who received the Ad26.COV2.S COVID-19 vaccine or a placebo. Sequencing used peripheral blood, obtained in a trial of Ad26.COV2.S vaccine versus placebo.

The CDR3 sequence: CASSVAPGSLVGGTEAFF. The CDR3 bases are TGTGCCAGCAGCGTAGCTCCCGGCAGCCTCGTGGGGGGCACTGAAGCTTTCTTT. The chain has TRBV9 and TRBJ1-1, with D perhaps matching TRBD1 (5 bases). This CDR3 region has 18 residues. Germline V gene data show CDR1 as SGDLS and CDR2 as YYNGEE. V was pared by 0 bases and J by 4 bases, with 22 bases between.